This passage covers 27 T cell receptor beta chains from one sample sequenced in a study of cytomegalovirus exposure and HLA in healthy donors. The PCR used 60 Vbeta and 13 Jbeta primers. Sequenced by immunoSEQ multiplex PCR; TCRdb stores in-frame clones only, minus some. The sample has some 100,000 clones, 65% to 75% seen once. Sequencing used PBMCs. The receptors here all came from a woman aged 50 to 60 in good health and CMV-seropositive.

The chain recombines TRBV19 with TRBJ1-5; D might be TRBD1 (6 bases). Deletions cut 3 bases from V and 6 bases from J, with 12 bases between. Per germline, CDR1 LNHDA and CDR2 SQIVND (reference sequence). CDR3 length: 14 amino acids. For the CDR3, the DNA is TGTGCCAGTAGTATGCCCAGGGGAAGTCAGCCCCAGCATTTT. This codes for CASSMPRGSQPQHF.

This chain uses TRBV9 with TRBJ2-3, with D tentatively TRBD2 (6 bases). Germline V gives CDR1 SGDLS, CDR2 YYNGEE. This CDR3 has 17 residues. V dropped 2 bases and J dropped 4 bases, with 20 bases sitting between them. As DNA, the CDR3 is TGTGCCAGCAGCGTTTTACCGGGACTCCTCAGTGCAGATACGCAGTATTTT. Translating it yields CASSVLPGLLSADTQYF.

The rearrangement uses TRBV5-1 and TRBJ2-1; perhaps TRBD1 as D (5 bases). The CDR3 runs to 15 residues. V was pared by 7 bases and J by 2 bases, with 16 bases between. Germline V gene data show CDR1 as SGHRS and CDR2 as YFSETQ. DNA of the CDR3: TGCGCCAGCTACCCGACAGATCGACCCTACAATGAGCAGTTCTTC. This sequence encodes CASYPTDRPYNEQFF.

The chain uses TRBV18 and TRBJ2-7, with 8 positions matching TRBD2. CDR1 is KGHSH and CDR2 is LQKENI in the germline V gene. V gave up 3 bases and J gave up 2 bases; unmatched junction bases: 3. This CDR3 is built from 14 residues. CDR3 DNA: TGTGCCAGCTCACCTCGGGAGGGTCCCTACGAGCAGTACTTC. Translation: CASSPREGPYEQYF. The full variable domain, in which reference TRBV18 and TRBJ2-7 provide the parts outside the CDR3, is NAGVMQNPRHLVRRRGQEARLRCSPMKGHSHVYWYRQLPEEGLKFMVYLQKENIIDESGMPKERFSAEFPKEGPSILRIQQVVRGDSAAYFCASSPREGPYEQYFGPGTRLTVT.

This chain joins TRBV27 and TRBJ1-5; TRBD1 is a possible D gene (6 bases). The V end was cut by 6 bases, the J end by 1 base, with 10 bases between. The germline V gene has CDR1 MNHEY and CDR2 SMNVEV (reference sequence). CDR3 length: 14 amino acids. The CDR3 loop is CASSLQGSNQPQHF. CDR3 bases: TGTGCCAGCAGCCTACAGGGCAGCAATCAGCCCCAGCATTTT.

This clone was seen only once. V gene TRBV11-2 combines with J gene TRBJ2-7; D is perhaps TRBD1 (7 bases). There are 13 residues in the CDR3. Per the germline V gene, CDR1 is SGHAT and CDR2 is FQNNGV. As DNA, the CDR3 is TGTGCGACGACGCGGGACAGAGACTACGAGCAGTACTTC. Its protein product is CATTRDRDYEQYF.

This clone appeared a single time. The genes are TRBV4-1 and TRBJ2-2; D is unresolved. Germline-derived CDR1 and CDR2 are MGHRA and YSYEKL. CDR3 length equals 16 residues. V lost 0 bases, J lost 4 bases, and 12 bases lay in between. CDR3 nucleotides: TGCGCCAGCAGCCAAGAACCTTCAGGTCCCACCGGGGAGCTGTTTTTT. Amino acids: CASSQEPSGPTGELFF.

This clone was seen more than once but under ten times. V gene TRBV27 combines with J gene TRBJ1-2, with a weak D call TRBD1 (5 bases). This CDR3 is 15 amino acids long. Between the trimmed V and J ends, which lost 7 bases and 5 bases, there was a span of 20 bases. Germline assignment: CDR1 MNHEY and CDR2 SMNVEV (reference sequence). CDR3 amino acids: CASMGRDLVWYGYTF. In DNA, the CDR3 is TGTGCCAGCATGGGGCGGGATTTGGTGTGGTATGGCTACACCTTC.

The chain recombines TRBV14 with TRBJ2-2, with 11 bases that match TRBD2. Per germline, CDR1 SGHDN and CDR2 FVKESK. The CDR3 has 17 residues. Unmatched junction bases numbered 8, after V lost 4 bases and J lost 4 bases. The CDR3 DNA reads TGTGCCAGCAGCCGGAATAGCGGGGGGGCCATCACCGGGGAGCTGTTTTTT. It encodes CASSRNSGGAITGELFF.

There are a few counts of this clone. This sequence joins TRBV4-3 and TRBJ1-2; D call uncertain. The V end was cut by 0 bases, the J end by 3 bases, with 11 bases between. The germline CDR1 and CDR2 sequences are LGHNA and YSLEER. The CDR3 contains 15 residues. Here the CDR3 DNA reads TGCGCCAGCAGCCAAGATGGTACCGAGGACTATGGCTACACCTTC. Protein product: CASSQDGTEDYGYTF.

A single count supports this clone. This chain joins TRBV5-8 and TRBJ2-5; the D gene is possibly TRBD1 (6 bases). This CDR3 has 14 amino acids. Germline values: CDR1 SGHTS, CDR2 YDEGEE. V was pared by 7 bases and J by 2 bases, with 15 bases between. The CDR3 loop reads CASPKDSFQETQYF. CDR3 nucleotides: TGTGCCAGCCCTAAGGACAGCTTTCAAGAGACCCAGTACTTC.

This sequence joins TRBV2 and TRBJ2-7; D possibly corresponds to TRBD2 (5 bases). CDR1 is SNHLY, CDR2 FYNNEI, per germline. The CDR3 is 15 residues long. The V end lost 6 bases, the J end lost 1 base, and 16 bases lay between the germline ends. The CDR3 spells CASRPEASSSYEQYF. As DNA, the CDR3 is TGTGCCAGCAGGCCTGAGGCTAGCTCGTCCTACGAGCAGTACTTC.

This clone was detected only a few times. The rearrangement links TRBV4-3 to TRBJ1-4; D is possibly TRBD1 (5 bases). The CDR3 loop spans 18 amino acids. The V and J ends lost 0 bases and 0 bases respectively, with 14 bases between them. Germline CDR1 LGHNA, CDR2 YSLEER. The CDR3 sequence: CASSQELGHQATNEKLFF. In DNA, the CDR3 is TGCGCCAGCAGCCAAGAATTAGGACACCAAGCAACTAATGAAAAACTGTTTTTT.

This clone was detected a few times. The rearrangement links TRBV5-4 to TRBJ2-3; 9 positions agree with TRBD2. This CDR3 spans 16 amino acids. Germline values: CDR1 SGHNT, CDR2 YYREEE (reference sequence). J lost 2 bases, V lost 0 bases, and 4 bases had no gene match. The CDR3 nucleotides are TGTGCCAGCAGCTTGGAAGCGGGGGGATCCACAGATACGCAGTATTTT. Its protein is CASSLEAGGSTDTQYF.

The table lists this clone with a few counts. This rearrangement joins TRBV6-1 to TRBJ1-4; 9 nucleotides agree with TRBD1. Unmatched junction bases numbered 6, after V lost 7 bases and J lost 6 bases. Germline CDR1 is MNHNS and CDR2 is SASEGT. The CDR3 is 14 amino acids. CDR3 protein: CASNAGQGYEKLFF. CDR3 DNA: TGTGCCAGCAATGCCGGACAGGGGTATGAAAAACTGTTTTTT.

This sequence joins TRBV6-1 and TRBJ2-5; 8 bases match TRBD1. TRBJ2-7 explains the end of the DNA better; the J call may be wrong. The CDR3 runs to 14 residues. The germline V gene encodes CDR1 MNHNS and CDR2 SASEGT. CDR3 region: CASRGTGGNYEQYF. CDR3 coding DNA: TGTGCCAGCAGGGGGACAGGCGGTAACTACGAGCAGTACTTC.

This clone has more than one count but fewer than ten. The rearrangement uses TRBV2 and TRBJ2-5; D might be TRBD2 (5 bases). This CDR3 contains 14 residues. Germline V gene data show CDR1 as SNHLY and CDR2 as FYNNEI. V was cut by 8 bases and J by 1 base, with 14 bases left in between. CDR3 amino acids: CASQGGRTQETQYF. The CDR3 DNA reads TGTGCCAGCCAAGGAGGTAGGACCCAAGAGACCCAGTACTTC.

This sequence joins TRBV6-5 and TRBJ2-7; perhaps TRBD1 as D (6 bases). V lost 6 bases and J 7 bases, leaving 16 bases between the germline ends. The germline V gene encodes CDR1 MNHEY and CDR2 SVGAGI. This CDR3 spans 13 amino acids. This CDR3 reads CASSPTGSAEQYF. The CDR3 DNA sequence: TGTGCCAGCAGCCCGACAGGCTCAGCGGAGCAGTACTTC.

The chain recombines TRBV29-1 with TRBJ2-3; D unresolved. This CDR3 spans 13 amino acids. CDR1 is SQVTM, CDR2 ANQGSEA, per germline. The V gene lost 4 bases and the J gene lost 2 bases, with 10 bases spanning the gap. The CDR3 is CSVGATTTDTQYF. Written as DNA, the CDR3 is TGCAGCGTTGGGGCTACCACCACAGATACGCAGTATTTT.

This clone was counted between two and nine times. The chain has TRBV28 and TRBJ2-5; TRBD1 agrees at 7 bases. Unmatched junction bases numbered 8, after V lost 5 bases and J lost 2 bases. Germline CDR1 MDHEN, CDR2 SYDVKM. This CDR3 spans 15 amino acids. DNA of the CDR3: TGTGCCAGCAGTAAGACGGGACAGTCACAAGAGACCCAGTACTTC. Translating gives CASSKTGQSQETQYF.

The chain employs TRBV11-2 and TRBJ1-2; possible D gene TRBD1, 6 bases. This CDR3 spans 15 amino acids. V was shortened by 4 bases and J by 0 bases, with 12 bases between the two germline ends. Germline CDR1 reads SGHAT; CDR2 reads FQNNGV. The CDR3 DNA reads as TGTGCCAGCAGCTCACAGCAGGGGTCTAACTATGGCTACACCTTC. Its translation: CASSSQQGSNYGYTF. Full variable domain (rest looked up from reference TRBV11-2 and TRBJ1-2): EAGVAQSPRYKIIEKRQSVAFWCNPISGHATLYWYQQILGQGPKLLIQFQNNGVVDDSQLPKDRFSAERLKGVDSTLKIQPAKLEDSAVYLCASSSQQGSNYGYTFGSGTRLTVV.

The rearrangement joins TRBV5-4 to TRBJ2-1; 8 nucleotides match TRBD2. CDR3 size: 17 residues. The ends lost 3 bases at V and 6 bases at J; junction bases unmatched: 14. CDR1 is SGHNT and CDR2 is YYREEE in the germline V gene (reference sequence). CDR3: CASSWEEGAGDRNEQFF. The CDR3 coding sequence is TGTGCCAGCAGCTGGGAAGAGGGAGCGGGGGATCGCAATGAGCAGTTCTTC. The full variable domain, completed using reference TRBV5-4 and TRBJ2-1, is ETGVTQSPTHLIKTRGQQVTLRCSSQSGHNTVSWYQQALGQGPQFIFQYYREEENGRGNFPPRFSGLQFPNYSSELNVNALELDDSALYLCASSWEEGAGDRNEQFFGPGTRLTVL.

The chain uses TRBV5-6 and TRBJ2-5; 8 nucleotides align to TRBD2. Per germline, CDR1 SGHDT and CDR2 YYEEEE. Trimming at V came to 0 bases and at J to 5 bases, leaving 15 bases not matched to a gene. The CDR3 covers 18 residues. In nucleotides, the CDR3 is TGTGCCAGCAGCTTGGGCGGGGCGGGGGGCCGCTACGGGGAGACCCAGTACTTC. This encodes CASSLGGAGGRYGETQYF.

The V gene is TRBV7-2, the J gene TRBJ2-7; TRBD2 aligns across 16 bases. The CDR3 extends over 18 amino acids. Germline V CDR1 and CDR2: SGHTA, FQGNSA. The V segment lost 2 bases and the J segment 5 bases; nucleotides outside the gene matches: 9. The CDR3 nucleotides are TGTGCCAGCAGCTTAAAGGGACTAGCGGGAGGGGTGGCCAACGAGCAGTACTTC. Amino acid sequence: CASSLKGLAGGVANEQYF.

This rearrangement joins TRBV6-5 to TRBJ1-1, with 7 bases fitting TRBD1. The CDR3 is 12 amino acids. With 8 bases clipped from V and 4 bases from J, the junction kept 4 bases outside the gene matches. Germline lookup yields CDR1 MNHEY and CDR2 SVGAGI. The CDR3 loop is CASGQVSTEAFF. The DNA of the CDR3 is TGTGCCAGCGGACAGGTTTCCACTGAAGCTTTCTTT.

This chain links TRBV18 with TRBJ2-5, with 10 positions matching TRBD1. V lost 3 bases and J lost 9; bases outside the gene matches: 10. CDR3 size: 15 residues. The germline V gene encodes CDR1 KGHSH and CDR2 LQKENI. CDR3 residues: CASSPPGQGIEAQYF. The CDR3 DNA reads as TGTGCCAGCTCACCGCCGGGACAGGGGATCGAGGCCCAGTACTTC.

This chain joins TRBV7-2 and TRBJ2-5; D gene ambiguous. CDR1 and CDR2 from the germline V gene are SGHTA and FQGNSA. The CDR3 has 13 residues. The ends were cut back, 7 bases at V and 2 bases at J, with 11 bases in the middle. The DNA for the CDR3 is TGTGCCAGCAACCCCACCTATCAAGAGACCCAGTACTTC. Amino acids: CASNPTYQETQYF.